This is a list of T cell receptor beta chains from one sample in a study of CD8 T cells in ankylosing spondylitis. TCRdb used MiXCR to reprocess the 5' RACE reads, holding one entry per CDR3 protein. The data hold hundreds of thousands of distinct CDR3 sequences, with about 10% observed a single time. The specimen sequenced was blood, either unsorted or a sorted T cell fraction (not recorded which). The origin of the receptors is a male donor with ankylosing spondylitis. CDR3s include the opening cysteine and the closing phenylalanine or tryptophan. A D gene is named only where the DNA matches it firmly. Not all rows give a size; the values are once, few, many and, for expanded clones, a class.

TRBJ1-2 many - TRBV6-5 TGTGCCAGCAGTTACCCCAGAGGTAACTATGGCTACACCTTC CASSYPRGNYGYTF
TRBJ1-2 - TRBD1 TRBV10-3 TGTGCCAGCACAACAGGGGGCTCAGTTTATGGCTACACCTTC CASTTGGSVYGYTF
TRBJ1-2 - TRBD1 TRBV6-9 TGTGCCAGCAGTTCATTTAACGGACAGGGGGCAACCTATGGCTACACCTTC CASSSFNGQGATYGYTF
TRBJ1-4 - - TRBV20-1 TGCAGTGCTAGAGATCAAGTAGAAAAACTGTTTTTT CSARDQVEKLFF
TRBJ2-5 many - TRBV29-1 TGCAGCGTTCACCGGCAGACACGGTACCAAGAGACCCAGTACTTC CSVHRQTRYQETQYF
TRBJ2-7 few TRBD2 TRBV6-5 TGTGCCAGCAGTTCCAGCGGGAGGGGGGACTACGAGCAGTACTTC CASSSSGRGDYEQYF
TRBJ1-4 - - TRBV5-5 TGTGCCAGCAACTCCTTGGGGGATTACGATGAAAAACTGTTTTTT CASNSLGDYDEKLFF
TRBJ2-6 - - TRBV7-2 TGTGCCAGCAGCTTCGACGGCGGGGCCAACGTCCTGACTTTC CASSFDGGANVLTF
TRBJ2-1 - TRBD2 TRBV20-1 TGCAGTGCCCCGGGGGGGCGGGCAGGTCGGTACAATGAGCAGTTCTTC CSAPGGRAGRYNEQFF
TRBJ2-1 many - TRBV29-1 TGCAGCGCATACCGGGACTCCTTAGGGCATGAGCAGTTCTTC CSAYRDSLGHEQFF
TRBJ2-1 - TRBD1 TRBV7-2 TGTGCCAGCAGCTTAGTCAGGACAGGGGGAAATGAGCAGTTCTTC CASSLVRTGGNEQFF
TRBJ1-5 few - TRBV12-3/TRBV12-4 TGTGCCAGCAGTTTCAGAGGGACTCAGCCCCAGCATTTT CASSFRGTQPQHF
TRBJ2-5 many - TRBV20-1 TGCAGTGCCGGACAGTACGAGACCCAGTACTTC CSAGQYETQYF
TRBJ1-1 - - TRBV5-1 TGCGCCAGCAGCAATGGACTTCCGAACACTGAAGCTTTCTTT CASSNGLPNTEAFF
TRBJ2-4 - TRBD2 TRBV20-1 TGCAGTGCGCCGGGACTAGCGGGGGCCGTTTGGGCCAAAAACATTCAGTACTTC CSAPGLAGAVWAKNIQYF
TRBJ2-7 - - TRBV5-5 TGTGCCAGCAGCTCTACAGGGTTCTGGGAGCAGTACTTC CASSSTGFWEQYF
TRBJ2-7 many - TRBV7-9 TGTGCCAGCAGCCCTTACTCCTACGAGCAGTACTTC CASSPYSYEQYF
TRBJ1-2 - TRBD1 TRBV5-1 TGCGCCAGCAGAAAGACAGGGGACACCAAGAACTATGGCTACACCTTC CASRKTGDTKNYGYTF
TRBJ1-2 few TRBD1 TRBV20-1 TGCAGTGCTTTCAGGGGGTCGGCTGGCTACACCTTC CSAFRGSAGYTF
TRBJ2-3 - - TRBV6-5 TGTGCCAGCAGTTACTCGATGATCGGCCCCCAGGGGGATACGCAGTATTTT CASSYSMIGPQGDTQYF
TRBJ2-1 few - TRBV18 TGTGCCAGCTCAAGGGTCGATGAGCAGTTCTTC CASSRVDEQFF
TRBJ2-7 many - TRBV18 TGTGCCAGCTCACCTCGTGGGGGCGTTAGCTCCTACGAGCAGTACTTC CASSPRGGVSSYEQYF
TRBJ2-3 - - TRBV20-1 TGCAGTGCTCCGATTAACCAGGGAGTTAGCACAGATACGCAGTATTTT CSAPINQGVSTDTQYF
TRBJ2-3 many - TRBV5-1 TGCGCCAGCAGCCCCGGGGGGCCTAGCACAGATACGCAGTATTTT CASSPGGPSTDTQYF
TRBJ2-2 - - TRBV28 TGTGCCAGCAGTTTACCTGGGTACACCGGGGAGCTGTTTTTT CASSLPGYTGELFF
TRBJ1-1 few - TRBV27 TGTGCCAGCAGCTTCGGACGAGTCACTGAAGCTTTCTTT CASSFGRVTEAFF
TRBJ1-1 few - TRBV15 TGTGCCACAAACAGGGATTTTTACACTGAAGCTTTCTTT CATNRDFYTEAFF
TRBJ1-1 - - TRBV3-1 TGTGCCAGCAGCCCCCTACAAGGGAGATCCATGAACACTGAAGCTTTCTTT CASSPLQGRSMNTEAFF
TRBJ1-2 many - TRBV12-3/TRBV12-4 TGTGCCAGCAGTCTCACAGATAACTATGGCTACACCTTC CASSLTDNYGYTF
TRBJ1-4 many - TRBV29-1 TGCAGCGTTGAACTAGCGGGTAATGAAAAACTGTTTTTT CSVELAGNEKLFF
TRBJ2-2 few TRBD1 TRBV3-1 TGTGCCAGCAGCGCCGGGACAGGGGTAGTGTTTTTT CASSAGTGVVFF
TRBJ1-5 many - TRBV20-1 TGCAGTGCTACCTCCGGATCCCAGCCCCAGCATTTT CSATSGSQPQHF
TRBJ1-4 - - TRBV18 TGTGCCAGCTCAACAAACAGGCTCCGGGAAAAACTGTTTTTT CASSTNRLREKLFF
TRBJ2-3 - TRBD1 TRBV7-2 TGTGCCAGCAGGCCGGGACAGGGGGCAGATACGCAGTATTTT CASRPGQGADTQYF
TRBJ2-7 many TRBD1 TRBV5-4 TGTGCCAGCAGCTTTGGCAGGGGGACCGAGCAGTACTTC CASSFGRGTEQYF
TRBJ1-1 - TRBD1 TRBV12-3/TRBV12-4 TGTGCCAGCAGTTTAACGGACAGGTTCAACACTGAAGCTTTCTTT CASSLTDRFNTEAFF
TRBJ2-1 few - TRBV20-1 TGCAGTGCACCTTCAAGCCGGCCCTACAATGAGCAGTTCTTC CSAPSSRPYNEQFF
TRBJ2-1 - - TRBV24-1 TGTGCCACCGACGGAGGGGCAGGGGTGTTCTTC CATDGGAGVFF
TRBJ1-1 - - TRBV28 TGTGCCAGCAGGGGATGGGGATCGAACACTGAAGCTTTCTTT CASRGWGSNTEAFF
TRBJ1-5 - - TRBV12-3/TRBV12-4 TGTGCCAGCAGTTTCTCCAGGTTGGGTCAGCCCCAGCATTTT CASSFSRLGQPQHF
TRBJ2-3 many TRBD2 TRBV20-1 TGCAGTGCTAAGTTAGCGGGAGGTACAGATACGCAGTATTTT CSAKLAGGTDTQYF
TRBJ2-2 many - TRBV6-2/TRBV6-3 TGTGCCAGCAGTCAATGGGGGCGACAGACCGGGGAGCTGTTTTTT CASSQWGRQTGELFF
TRBJ2-1 few TRBD1 TRBV10-3 TGTGCCATCAGTGAGTCAACAGGGGCGTCCTACAATGAGCAGTTCTTC CAISESTGASYNEQFF
TRBJ1-5 many TRBD1 TRBV12-3/TRBV12-4 TGTGCCAGCAGCCGGGGACAGGGCCTCAATCAGCCCCAGCATTTT CASSRGQGLNQPQHF
TRBJ2-1 many - TRBV29-1 TGCAGCGTTGAATCAAGGTACCCCGATAAGGACAATGAGCAGTTCTTC CSVESRYPDKDNEQFF
TRBJ1-4 - - TRBV2 TGTGCCAGCAGTGAAAATACAGGGCCGAATGAAAAACTGTTTTTT CASSENTGPNEKLFF
TRBJ1-2 many - TRBV4-3 TGCGCCAGCAGCCAAGAATATTCAGGGTCGACGGGCTACACCTTC CASSQEYSGSTGYTF
TRBJ1-6 - TRBD1 TRBV6-5 TGTGCCAGCAGTTACGACAGGGGTGGTTCACCCCTCCACTTT CASSYDRGGSPLHF
TRBJ2-7 - - TRBV6-5 TGTGCCAGCAGTTACAAGGGGAATGAGCAGTACTTC CASSYKGNEQYF
TRBJ1-4 few TRBD1 TRBV25-1 TGTGCCAGCAGTGACCCCAGGGGGTTCGCAACTAATGAAAAACTGTTTTTT CASSDPRGFATNEKLFF
TRBJ2-3 few - TRBV29-1 TGCAGCGTTTCGAGGAGTTTAGTCACAGATACGCAGTATTTT CSVSRSLVTDTQYF
TRBJ2-3 few - TRBV20-1 TGCAGTCCACGGGGGACCTCCACAGATACGCAGTATTTT CSPRGTSTDTQYF
TRBJ2-7 few - TRBV18 TGTGCCAGCTCACCGGCCCGAAGTTATACCTACGAGCAGTACTTC CASSPARSYTYEQYF
TRBJ1-6 few - TRBV20-1 TGCAGTGCTAGGAGGGACGGCAATTCACCCCTCCACTTT CSARRDGNSPLHF
TRBJ1-5 few - TRBV4-3 TGCGCCAGCAGCCAAGATCCCCCCTTGCCTGGAGGGGAATATCAGCCCCAGCATTTT CASSQDPPLPGGEYQPQHF
TRBJ1-2 few - TRBV5-1 TGCGCCAGCAGGCCCTACGACAGGTGGTTTGGCTACACCTTC CASRPYDRWFGYTF
TRBJ1-4 many - TRBV5-1 TGCGCCAGCAGCTTGGTCCAGGATGAAAAACTGTTTTTT CASSLVQDEKLFF
TRBJ1-1 - TRBD1 TRBV5-1 TGCGCCAGCAAGGCCGGGACAGCTGACACTGAAGCTTTCTTT CASKAGTADTEAFF
TRBJ2-1 - TRBD1 TRBV7-7 TGTGCTAGCAGTTTACTCATTGGGACAGGGCGTAATGAGCAGTTCTTC CASSLLIGTGRNEQFF
TRBJ1-1 many - TRBV12-3/TRBV12-4 TGTGCCAGCAGTTTATCCAACAGGGTCGAGCCTTCATTT CASSLSNRVEPSF